This T cell receptor beta chain was found in a study of T cell responses to AZD1222 COVID-19 vaccine. Study information: Pooled in the analysis were second doses at about 4 or about 12 weeks. Study-level results: Reportedly, nearly half the spike-specific TCRs target unmutated variant regions. Donors skewed white British and female; clonal diversity was possibly underestimated. Just a handful of AZD1222 recipients tested seropositive at baseline.

CDR1 and CDR2 from the germline V gene are SGHRS and YFSETQ. Deletions cut 2 bases from V and 1 base from J, with 9 bases between. This CDR3 has 14 residues. Assay: immunoSEQ multiplex PCR; the TCRdb copy retains only in-frame clones and omits some. The data contain over 150,000 clones, approximately 90% of them singletons. As to this clone: Its antigen is unknown.

The chain joins TRBV5-1 to TRBJ2-5; D gene unclear. The sample consisted of peripheral blood, taken on day 0 of AZD1222 vaccination. The sequence was obtained from an adult in good health. The CDR3 DNA follows: TGCGCCAGCAGCTTCGGCCTATTCCAAGAGACCCAGTACTTC. Protein product: CASSFGLFQETQYF.